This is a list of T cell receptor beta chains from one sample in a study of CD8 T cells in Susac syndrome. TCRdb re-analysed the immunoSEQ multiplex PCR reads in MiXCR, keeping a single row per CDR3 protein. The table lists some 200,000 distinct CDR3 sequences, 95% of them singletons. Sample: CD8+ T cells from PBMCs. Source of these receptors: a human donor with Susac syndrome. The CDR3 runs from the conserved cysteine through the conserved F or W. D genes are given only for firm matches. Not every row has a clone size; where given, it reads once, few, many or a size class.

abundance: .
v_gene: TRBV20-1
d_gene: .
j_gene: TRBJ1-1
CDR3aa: CSALDSTEAFF
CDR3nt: TGCAGTGCCCTCGACAGCACTGAAGCTTTCTTT

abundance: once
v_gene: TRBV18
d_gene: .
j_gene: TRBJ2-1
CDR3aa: CASSPGANLPYNEQFF
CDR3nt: TGTGCCAGCTCACCAGGGGCCAACCTACCTTACAATGAGCAGTTCTTC

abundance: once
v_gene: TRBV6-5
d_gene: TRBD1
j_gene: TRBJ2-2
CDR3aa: CASRRGPTNTGELFF
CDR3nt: TGTGCCAGCCGCAGGGGGCCCACGAACACCGGGGAGCTGTTTTTT

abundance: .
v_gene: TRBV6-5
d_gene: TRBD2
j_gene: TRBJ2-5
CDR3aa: CASSYSGTRQETQYF
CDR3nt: TGTGCCAGCAGTTACTCCGGGACTAGACAAGAGACCCAGTACTTC

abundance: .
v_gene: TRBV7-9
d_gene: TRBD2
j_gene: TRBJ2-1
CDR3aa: CASNPGGVPYNEQFF
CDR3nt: TGTGCCAGCAACCCGGGGGGAGTCCCCTACAATGAGCAGTTCTTC

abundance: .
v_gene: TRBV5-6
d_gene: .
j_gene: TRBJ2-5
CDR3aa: CASTVLGQRQETQYF
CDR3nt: TGTGCCAGCACCGTTCTGGGACAACGCCAAGAGACCCAGTACTTC

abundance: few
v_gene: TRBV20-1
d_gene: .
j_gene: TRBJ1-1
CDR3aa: CSAFLWAFF
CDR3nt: TGCAGTGCTTTTCTGTGGGCTTTCTTT

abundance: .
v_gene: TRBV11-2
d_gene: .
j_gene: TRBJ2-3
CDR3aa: CASSLSPGLKVDTQYF
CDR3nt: TGTGCCAGCAGCTTGTCCCCGGGCCTCAAGGTGGATACGCAGTATTTT

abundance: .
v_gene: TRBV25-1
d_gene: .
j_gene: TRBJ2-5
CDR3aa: CASSPGGATSETQYF
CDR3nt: TGTGCCAGCAGTCCTGGGGGCGCAACCTCAGAGACCCAGTACTTC

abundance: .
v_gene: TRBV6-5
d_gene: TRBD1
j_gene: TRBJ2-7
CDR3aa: CASSSTGVYEQYF
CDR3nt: TGTGCCAGCAGTTCGACAGGGGTCTACGAGCAGTACTTC

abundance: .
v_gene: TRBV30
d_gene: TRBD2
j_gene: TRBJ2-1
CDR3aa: CAWSSGGYNEQFF
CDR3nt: TGTGCCTGGTCCAGCGGGGGCTACAATGAGCAGTTCTTC

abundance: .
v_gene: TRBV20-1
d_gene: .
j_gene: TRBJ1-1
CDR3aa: CSARDAGFAEAFF
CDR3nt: TGCAGTGCTAGAGATGCGGGGTTCGCTGAAGCTTTCTTT

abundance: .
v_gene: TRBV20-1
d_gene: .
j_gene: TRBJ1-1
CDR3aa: CSANHGGTEAFF
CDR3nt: TGCAGTGCCAACCACGGCGGCACTGAAGCTTTCTTT

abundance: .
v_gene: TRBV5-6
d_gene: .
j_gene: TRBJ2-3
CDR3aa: CASSLEPLRPQYF
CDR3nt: TGTGCCAGCAGCTTGGAACCACTCAGGCCGCAGTATTTT

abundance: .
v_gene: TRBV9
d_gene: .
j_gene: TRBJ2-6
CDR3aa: CASSPLGSDGANVLTF
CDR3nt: TGTGCCAGCAGCCCTCTGGGGTCGGATGGGGCCAACGTCCTGACTTTC

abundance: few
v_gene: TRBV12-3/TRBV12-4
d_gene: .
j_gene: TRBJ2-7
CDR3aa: CASSLGGRAYEQYF
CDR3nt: TGTGCCAGTTCGCTCGGGGGCAGGGCCTACGAGCAGTACTTC

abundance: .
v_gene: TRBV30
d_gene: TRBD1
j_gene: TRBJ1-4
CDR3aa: CAWRQGVEKLFF
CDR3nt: TGTGCCTGGAGACAGGGGGTAGAAAAACTGTTTTTT

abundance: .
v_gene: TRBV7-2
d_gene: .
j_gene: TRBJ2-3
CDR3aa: CASSLRETPSTDTQYF
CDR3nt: TGTGCCAGCAGCTTAAGGGAGACACCTAGCACAGATACGCAGTATTTT

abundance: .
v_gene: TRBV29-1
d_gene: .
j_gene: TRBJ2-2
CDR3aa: CSVVGSGELFF
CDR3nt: TGCAGCGTTGTCGGGAGCGGGGAGCTGTTTTTT

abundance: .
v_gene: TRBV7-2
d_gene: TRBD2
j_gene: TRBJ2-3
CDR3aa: CASSLAGLAGGRTDTQYF
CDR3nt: TGTGCCAGCAGCTTAGCAGGCCTGGCGGGGGGACGCACAGATACGCAGTATTTT

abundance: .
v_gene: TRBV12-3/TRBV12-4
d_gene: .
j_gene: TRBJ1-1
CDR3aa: CASSMGTEAFF
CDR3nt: TGTGCCAGCAGTATGGGGACTGAAGCTTTCTTT

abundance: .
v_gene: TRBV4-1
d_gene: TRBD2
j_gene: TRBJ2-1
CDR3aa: CASSPLPPAGVRDEQFF
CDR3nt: TGCGCCAGCAGCCCCTTACCGCCAGCGGGGGTTAGGGATGAGCAGTTCTTC

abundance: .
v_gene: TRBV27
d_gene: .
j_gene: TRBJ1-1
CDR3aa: CASSPLTGMNTEAFF
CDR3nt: TGTGCCAGCAGTCCCCTGACAGGCATGAACACTGAAGCTTTCTTT

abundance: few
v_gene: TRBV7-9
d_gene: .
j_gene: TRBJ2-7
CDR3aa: CASSTGFREQYF
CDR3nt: TGTGCCAGCAGTACGGGGTTCCGCGAGCAGTACTTC

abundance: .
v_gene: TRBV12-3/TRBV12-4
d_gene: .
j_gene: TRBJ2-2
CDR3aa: CASSLDSANTGELFF
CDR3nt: TGTGCCAGCAGTTTGGATTCCGCGAACACCGGGGAGCTGTTTTTT

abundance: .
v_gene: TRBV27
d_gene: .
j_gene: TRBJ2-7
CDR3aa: CASTSAGSYEQYF
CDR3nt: TGTGCCAGCACGTCCGCAGGCTCCTACGAGCAGTACTTC

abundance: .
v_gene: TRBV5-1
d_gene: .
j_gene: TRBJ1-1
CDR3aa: CASSFAGTTEAFF
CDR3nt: TGCGCCAGCAGCTTCGCAGGGACCACTGAAGCTTTCTTT

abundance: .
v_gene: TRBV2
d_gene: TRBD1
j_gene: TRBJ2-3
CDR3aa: CASEDRGTDTQYF
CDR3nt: TGTGCCAGCGAGGACAGGGGGACAGATACGCAGTATTTT

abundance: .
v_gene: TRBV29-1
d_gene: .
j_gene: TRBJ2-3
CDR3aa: CSVEVLGDSFADTQYF
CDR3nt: TGCAGCGTTGAAGTATTGGGGGATTCATTTGCAGATACGCAGTATTTT

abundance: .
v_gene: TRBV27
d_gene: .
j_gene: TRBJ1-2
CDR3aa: CATQTAYGYTF
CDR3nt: TGTGCCACCCAGACGGCTTATGGCTACACCTTC

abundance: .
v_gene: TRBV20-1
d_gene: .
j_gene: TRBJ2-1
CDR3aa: CTPKVYNEQFF
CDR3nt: TGCACTCCCAAAGTTTACAATGAGCAGTTCTTC

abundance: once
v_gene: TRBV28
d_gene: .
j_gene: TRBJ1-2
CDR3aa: CASSSPVEQGDGYTF
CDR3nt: TGTGCCAGCAGCTCGCCGGTAGAACAGGGAGATGGCTACACCTTC

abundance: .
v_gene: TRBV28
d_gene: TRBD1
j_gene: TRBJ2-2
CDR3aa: CASSTWATGPGELFF
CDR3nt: TGTGCCAGCAGTACTTGGGCGACAGGGCCCGGGGAGCTGTTTTTT

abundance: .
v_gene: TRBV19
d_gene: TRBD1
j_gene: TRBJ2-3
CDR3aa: CASSLRQGPDTQYF
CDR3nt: TGTGCCAGTAGCCTTAGACAGGGACCAGATACGCAGTATTTT

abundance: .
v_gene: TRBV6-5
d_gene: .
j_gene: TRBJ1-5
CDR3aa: CASRISWEGPQHF
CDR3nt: TGTGCCAGCAGGATTTCCTGGGAAGGGCCCCAGCATTTT

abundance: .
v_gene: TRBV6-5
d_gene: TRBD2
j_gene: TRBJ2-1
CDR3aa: CASSYPGLAGGNNEQFF
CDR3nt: TGTGCCAGCAGCTACCCCGGACTAGCGGGAGGTAATAATGAGCAGTTCTTC

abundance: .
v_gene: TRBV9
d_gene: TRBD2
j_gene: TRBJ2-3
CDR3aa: CASSLAGTVDTQYF
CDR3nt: TGTGCCAGCAGCCTAGCGGGGACTGTAGATACGCAGTATTTT

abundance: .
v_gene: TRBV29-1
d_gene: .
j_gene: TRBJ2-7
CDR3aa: CSVEDHVGMDGSYSYEQYF
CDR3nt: TGCAGCGTTGAAGATCACGTGGGGATGGACGGATCCTACTCCTACGAGCAGTACTTC

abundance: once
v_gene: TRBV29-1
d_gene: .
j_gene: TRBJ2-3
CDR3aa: CSVEGSGLLARDTQYF
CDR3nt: TGCAGCGTTGAAGGTTCCGGATTACTAGCTAGGGATACGCAGTATTTT

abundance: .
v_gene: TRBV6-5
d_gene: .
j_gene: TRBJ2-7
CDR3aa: CASGDREQYF
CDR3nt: TGTGCCAGCGGGGATCGCGAGCAGTACTTC

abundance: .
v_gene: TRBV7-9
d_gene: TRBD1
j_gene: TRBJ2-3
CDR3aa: CASSFGTGESPDTQYF
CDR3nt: TGTGCCAGCAGCTTTGGGACAGGAGAGAGTCCAGATACGCAGTATTTT

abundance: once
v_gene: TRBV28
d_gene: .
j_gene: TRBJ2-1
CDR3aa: CASSTTGTKNNEQFF
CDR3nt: TGTGCCAGCAGCACGACCGGGACCAAGAACAATGAGCAGTTCTTC

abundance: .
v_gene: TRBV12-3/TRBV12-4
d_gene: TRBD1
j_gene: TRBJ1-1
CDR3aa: CASSLGQGETEAFF
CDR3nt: TGTGCCAGCAGTTTAGGACAGGGAGAAACTGAAGCTTTCTTT

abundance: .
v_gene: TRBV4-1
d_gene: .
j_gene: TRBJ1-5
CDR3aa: CASSQVSSPQPQHF
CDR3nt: TGCGCCAGCAGCCAAGTATCATCCCCTCAGCCCCAGCATTTT

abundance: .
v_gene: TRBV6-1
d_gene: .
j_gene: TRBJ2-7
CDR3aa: CASSELDTYEQYF
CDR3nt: TGTGCCAGCAGTGAACTGGATACCTACGAGCAGTACTTC

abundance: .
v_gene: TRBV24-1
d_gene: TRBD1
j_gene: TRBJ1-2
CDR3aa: CATSDLDREQGYTF
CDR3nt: TGTGCCACCAGTGACCTAGACAGGGAGCAAGGCTACACCTTC